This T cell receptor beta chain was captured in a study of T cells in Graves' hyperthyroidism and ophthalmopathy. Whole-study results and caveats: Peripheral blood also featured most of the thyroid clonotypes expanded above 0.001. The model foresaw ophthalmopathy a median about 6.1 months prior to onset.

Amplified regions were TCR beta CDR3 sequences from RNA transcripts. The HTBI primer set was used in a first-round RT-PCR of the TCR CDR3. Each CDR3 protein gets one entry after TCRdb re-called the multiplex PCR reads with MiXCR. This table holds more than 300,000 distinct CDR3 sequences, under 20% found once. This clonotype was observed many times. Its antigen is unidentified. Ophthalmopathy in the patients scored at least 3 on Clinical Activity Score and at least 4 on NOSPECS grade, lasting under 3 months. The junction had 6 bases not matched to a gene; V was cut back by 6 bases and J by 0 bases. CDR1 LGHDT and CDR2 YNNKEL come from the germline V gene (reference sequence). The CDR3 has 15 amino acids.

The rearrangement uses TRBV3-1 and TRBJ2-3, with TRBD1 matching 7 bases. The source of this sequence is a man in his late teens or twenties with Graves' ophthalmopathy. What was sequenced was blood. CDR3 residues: CASSTTGASTDTQYF. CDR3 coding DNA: TGTGCCAGCAGTACTACAGGGGCTAGCACAGATACGCAGTATTTT.